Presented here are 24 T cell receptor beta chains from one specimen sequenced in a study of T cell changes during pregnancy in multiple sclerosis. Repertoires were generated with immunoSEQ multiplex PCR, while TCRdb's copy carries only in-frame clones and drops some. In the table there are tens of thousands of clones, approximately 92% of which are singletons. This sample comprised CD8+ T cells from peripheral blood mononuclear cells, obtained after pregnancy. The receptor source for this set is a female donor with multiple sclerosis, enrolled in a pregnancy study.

In nucleotides, the CDR3 is TGTGCCATTTTCGAGGGGGCTGAAGCTTTCTTT. Protein product: CAIFEGAEAFF. V is TRBV25-1 and J is TRBJ1-1; possible D gene TRBD1, 6 bases. The CDR3 has 11 residues. V lost 10 bases and J lost 6, with 12 bases in between. CDR1 MGHDK and CDR2 SYGVNS come from the germline V gene.

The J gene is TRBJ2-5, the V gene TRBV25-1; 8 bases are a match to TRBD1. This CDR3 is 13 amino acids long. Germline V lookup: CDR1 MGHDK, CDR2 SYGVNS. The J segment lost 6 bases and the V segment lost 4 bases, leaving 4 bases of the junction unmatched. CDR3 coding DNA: TGTGCCAGCAGTGGAACAGGGGGACAGACCCAGTACTTC. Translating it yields CASSGTGGQTQYF.

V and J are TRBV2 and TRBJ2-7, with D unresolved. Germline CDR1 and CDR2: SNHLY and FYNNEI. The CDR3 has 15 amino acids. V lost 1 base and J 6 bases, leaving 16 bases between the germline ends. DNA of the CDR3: TGTGCCAGCAGTGAAGAGTATGGGCCCTCTACCGAGCAGTACTTC. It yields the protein CASSEEYGPSTEQYF.

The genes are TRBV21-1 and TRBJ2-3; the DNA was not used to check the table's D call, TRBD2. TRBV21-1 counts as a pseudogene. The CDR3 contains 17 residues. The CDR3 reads CASSKDKAGTGTDTQYF. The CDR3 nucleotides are TGTGCCAGCAGCAAAGACAAGGCAGGGACTGGCACAGATACGCAGTATTTT.

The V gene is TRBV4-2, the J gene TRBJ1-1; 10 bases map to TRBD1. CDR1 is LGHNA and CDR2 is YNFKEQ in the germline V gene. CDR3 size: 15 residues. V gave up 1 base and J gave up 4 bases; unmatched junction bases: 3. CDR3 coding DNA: TGTGCCAGCAGCCAAGGGACAGGGGGGTCCACTGAAGCTTTCTTT. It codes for CASSQGTGGSTEAFF.

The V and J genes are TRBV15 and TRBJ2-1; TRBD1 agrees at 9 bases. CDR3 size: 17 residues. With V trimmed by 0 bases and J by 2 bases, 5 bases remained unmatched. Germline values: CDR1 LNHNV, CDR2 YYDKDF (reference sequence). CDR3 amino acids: CATSRDQDRGPYNEQFF. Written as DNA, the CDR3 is TGTGCCACCAGCAGAGACCAGGACAGGGGACCCTACAATGAGCAGTTCTTC.

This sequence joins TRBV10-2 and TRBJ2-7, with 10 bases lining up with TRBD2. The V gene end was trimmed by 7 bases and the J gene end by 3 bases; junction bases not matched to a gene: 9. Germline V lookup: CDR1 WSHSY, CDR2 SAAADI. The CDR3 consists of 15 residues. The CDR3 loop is CASKVAGGTYYEQYF. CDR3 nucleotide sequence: TGCGCCAGCAAGGTAGCGGGAGGCACTTACTACGAGCAGTACTTC.

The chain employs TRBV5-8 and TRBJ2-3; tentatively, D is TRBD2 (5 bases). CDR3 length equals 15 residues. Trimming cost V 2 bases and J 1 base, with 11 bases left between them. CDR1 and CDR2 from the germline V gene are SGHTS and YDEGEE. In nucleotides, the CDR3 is TGTGCCAGCAGCTTCGGAAAGAGGGGCACAGATACGCAGTATTTT. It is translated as CASSFGKRGTDTQYF.

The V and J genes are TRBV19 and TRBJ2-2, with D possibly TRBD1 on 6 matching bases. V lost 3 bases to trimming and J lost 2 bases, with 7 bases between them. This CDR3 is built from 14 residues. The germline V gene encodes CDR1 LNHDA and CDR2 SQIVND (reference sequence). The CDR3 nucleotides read TGTGCCAGTAGTATTGGGACAAACACCGGGGAGCTGTTTTTT. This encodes CASSIGTNTGELFF.

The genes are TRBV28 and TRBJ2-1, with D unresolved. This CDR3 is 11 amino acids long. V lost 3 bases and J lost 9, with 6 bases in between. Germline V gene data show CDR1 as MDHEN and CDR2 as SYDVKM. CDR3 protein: CASSFGVEQFF. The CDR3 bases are TGTGCCAGCAGTTTCGGAGTTGAGCAGTTCTTC.

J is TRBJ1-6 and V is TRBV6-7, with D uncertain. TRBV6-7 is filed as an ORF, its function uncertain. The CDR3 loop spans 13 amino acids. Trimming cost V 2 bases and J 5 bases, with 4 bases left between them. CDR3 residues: CASSYPDNSPLHF. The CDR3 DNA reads TGTGCCAGCAGTTACCCGGATAATTCACCCCTCCACTTT.

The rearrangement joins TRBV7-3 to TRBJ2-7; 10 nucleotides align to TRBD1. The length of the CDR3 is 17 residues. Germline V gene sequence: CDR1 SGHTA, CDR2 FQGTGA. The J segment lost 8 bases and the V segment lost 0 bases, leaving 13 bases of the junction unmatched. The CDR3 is CASSLTLLGTGEVKQYF. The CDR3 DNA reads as TGTGCCAGCAGCTTAACACTTCTCGGGACAGGGGAGGTTAAGCAGTACTTC.

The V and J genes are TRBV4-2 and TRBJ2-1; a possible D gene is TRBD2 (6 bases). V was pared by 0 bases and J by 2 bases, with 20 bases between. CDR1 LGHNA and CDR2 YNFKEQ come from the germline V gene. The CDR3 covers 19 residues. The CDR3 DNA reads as TGTGCCAGCAGCCAAGATACCCAGCGATTGGGGGGAACCTACAATGAGCAGTTCTTC. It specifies CASSQDTQRLGGTYNEQFF.

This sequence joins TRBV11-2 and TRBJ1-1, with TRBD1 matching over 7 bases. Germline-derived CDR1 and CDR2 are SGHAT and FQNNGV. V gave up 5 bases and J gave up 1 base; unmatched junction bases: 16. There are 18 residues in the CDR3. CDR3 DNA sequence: TGTGCCAGCAGCCCCTTAACCCCACAGGGGCTAGGGAACACTGAAGCTTTCTTT. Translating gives CASSPLTPQGLGNTEAFF.

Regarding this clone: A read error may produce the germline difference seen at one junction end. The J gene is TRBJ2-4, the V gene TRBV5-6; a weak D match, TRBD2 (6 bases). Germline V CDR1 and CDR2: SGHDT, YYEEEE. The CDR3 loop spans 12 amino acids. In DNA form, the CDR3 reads TGTGCCAGCAGCGACGAATTCGGGGGAAGTAACTTC. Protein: CASSDEFGGSNF.

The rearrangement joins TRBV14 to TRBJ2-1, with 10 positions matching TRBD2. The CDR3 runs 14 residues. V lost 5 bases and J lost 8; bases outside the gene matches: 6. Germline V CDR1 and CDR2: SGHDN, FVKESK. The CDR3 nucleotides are TGTGCCAGCAGCGTTAGCGGGGGGAGGGATGAGCAGTTCTTC. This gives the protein CASSVSGGRDEQFF.

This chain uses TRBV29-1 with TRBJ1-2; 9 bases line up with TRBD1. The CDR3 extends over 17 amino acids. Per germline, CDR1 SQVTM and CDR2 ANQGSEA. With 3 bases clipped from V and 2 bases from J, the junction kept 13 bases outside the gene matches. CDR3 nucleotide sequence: TGCAGCGTTGAGGGTAGGAAGTCGGGACAGGGCAACTATGGCTACACCTTC. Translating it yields CSVEGRKSGQGNYGYTF. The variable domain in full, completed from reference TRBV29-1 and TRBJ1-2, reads SAVISQKPSRDICQRGTSLTIQCQVDSQVTMMFWYRQQPGQSLTLIATANQGSEATYESGFVIDKFPISRPNLTFSTLTVSNMSPEDSSIYLCSVEGRKSGQGNYGYTFGSGTRLTVV.

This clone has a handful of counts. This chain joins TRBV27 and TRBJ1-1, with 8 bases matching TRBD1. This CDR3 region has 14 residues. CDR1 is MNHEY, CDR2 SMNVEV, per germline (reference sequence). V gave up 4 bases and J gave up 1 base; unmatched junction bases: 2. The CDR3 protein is CASSSTGANTEAFF. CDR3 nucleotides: TGTGCCAGCAGTTCGACAGGGGCGAACACTGAAGCTTTCTTT.

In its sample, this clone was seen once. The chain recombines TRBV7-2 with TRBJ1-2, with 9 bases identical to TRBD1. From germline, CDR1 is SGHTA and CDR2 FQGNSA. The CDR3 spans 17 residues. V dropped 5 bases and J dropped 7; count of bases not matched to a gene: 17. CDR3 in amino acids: CASSRLGTGPNVFGYTF. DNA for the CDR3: TGTGCCAGCAGCCGCCTTGGGACAGGGCCCAACGTTTTTGGCTACACCTTC.

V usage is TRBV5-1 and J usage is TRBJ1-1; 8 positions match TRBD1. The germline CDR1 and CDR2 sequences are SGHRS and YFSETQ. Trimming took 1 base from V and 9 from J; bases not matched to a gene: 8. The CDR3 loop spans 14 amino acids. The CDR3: CASSLTGGMSQAFF. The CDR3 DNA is TGCGCCAGCAGCTTGACAGGGGGAATGTCTCAAGCTTTCTTT.

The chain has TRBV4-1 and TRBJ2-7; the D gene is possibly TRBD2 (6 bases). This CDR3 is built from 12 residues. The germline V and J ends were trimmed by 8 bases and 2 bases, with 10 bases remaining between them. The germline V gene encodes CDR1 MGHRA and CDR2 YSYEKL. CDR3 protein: CASGSGPYEQYF. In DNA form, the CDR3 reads TGCGCCAGCGGGAGCGGGCCCTACGAGCAGTACTTC.

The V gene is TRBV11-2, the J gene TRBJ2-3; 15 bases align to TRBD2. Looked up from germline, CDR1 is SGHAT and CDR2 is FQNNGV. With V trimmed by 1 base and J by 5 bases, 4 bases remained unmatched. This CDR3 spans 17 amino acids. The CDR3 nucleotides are TGTGCCAGCAGCTTAGGGACTAGCGGGAGGGCAATAGATACGCAGTATTTT. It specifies CASSLGTSGRAIDTQYF.

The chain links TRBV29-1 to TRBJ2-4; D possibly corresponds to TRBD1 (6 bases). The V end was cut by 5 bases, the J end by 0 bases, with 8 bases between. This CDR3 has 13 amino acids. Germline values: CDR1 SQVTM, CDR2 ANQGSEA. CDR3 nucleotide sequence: TGCAGCGTTAGGACAGTAGCCAAAAACATTCAGTACTTC. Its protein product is CSVRTVAKNIQYF.

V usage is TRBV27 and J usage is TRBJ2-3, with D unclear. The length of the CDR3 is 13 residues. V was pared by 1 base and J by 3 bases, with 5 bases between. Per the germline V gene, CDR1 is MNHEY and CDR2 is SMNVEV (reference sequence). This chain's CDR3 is CASSLWRTDTQYF. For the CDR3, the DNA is TGTGCCAGCAGTTTATGGAGAACAGATACGCAGTATTTT.